These T cell receptor beta chains were read from a single sample in a study of neurological immune-mediated disorders. TCRdb used MiXCR to reprocess the 5' RACE reads, holding one entry per CDR3 protein. Here the sample spans roughly 74,000 distinct CDR3 sequences, less than 5.5% being singletons. Sequenced input: PBMCs. The source is a man aged 18 to 30 with multiple sclerosis. The CDR3 runs from the conserved cysteine through the conserved F or W. Each record gives: V gene, D gene, J gene, clone size, CDR3 length, CDR3 protein, CDR3 DNA. The D gene is left open where the match is weak. The size field is filled for only some rows; it gives once, few, many or a size class.

V gene: TRBV10-3
D gene: .
J gene: TRBJ1-1
clone size: many
CDR3 length: 16
CDR3 protein: CAMGAGPSYMGTEAFF
CDR3 DNA: TGTGCCATGGGAGCAGGGCCCTCTTATATGGGGACTGAAGCTTTCTTT

V gene: TRBV24-1
D gene: TRBD1
J gene: TRBJ2-5
clone size: many
CDR3 length: 15
CDR3 protein: CATSDPDRGAETQYF
CDR3 DNA: TGTGCCACCAGTGACCCCGACAGGGGCGCAGAGACCCAGTACTTC

V gene: TRBV20-1
D gene: TRBD1
J gene: TRBJ1-4
clone size: many
CDR3 length: 19
CDR3 protein: CSAARHSIERRDRNEKLFF
CDR3 DNA: TGCAGTGCCGCCCGACACAGCATCGAGCGGCGGGACAGAAATGAAAAACTGTTTTTT

V gene: TRBV10-3
D gene: .
J gene: TRBJ1-3
clone size: many
CDR3 length: 16
CDR3 protein: CAISSAYQGAGNTIYF
CDR3 DNA: TGTGCCATCAGCAGCGCCTACCAGGGAGCTGGAAACACCATATATTTT

V gene: TRBV20-1
D gene: TRBD2
J gene: TRBJ2-4
clone size: many
CDR3 length: 18
CDR3 protein: CSAPTTTLAGSAKNIQYF
CDR3 DNA: TGCAGTGCCCCCACGACGACTTTAGCGGGATCAGCCAAAAACATTCAGTACTTC

V gene: TRBV20-1
D gene: TRBD2
J gene: TRBJ2-2
clone size: many
CDR3 length: 18
CDR3 protein: CSARDGLAVVPNTGELFF
CDR3 DNA: TGCAGTGCTAGAGATGGACTAGCGGTAGTACCGAACACCGGGGAGCTGTTTTTT

V gene: TRBV7-2
D gene: .
J gene: TRBJ1-1
clone size: many
CDR3 length: 14
CDR3 protein: CASSLRRGGTEAFF
CDR3 DNA: TGTGCCAGCAGCCTTCGACGGGGCGGGACTGAAGCTTTCTTT

V gene: TRBV29-1
D gene: TRBD2
J gene: TRBJ2-5
clone size: many
CDR3 length: 18
CDR3 protein: CSVEDPLSVAGSMDTQYF
CDR3 DNA: TGCAGCGTTGAAGATCCCCTGAGTGTAGCGGGTTCAATGGACACCCAGTACTTC

V gene: TRBV19
D gene: TRBD1
J gene: TRBJ1-1
clone size: few
CDR3 length: 14
CDR3 protein: CASRAQGGNTEAFF
CDR3 DNA: TGTGCCAGTAGAGCGCAGGGGGGGAACACTGAAGCTTTCTTT

V gene: TRBV28
D gene: TRBD2
J gene: TRBJ2-7
clone size: many
CDR3 length: 15
CDR3 protein: CASSSRPAGGPEQYF
CDR3 DNA: TGTGCCAGCAGTTCCCGTCCAGCGGGAGGGCCCGAGCAGTACTTC

V gene: TRBV12-5
D gene: .
J gene: TRBJ2-7
clone size: many
CDR3 length: 16
CDR3 protein: CASGLVLYRGGYEQYF
CDR3 DNA: TGTGCTAGTGGTTTGGTACTATACCGGGGCGGCTACGAGCAGTACTTC

V gene: TRBV7-3
D gene: TRBD2
J gene: TRBJ2-7
clone size: many
CDR3 length: 15
CDR3 protein: CASSEGTSGQGEQYF
CDR3 DNA: TGTGCCAGCAGCGAAGGGACTAGCGGGCAAGGCGAGCAGTACTTC

V gene: TRBV7-2
D gene: .
J gene: TRBJ1-1
clone size: many
CDR3 length: 15
CDR3 protein: CASSLVGVGGLVAFF
CDR3 DNA: TGTGCCAGCAGCTTAGTGGGGGTTGGCGGACTTGTAGCTTTCTTT

V gene: TRBV2
D gene: .
J gene: TRBJ2-1
clone size: many
CDR3 length: 17
CDR3 protein: CASSEALGGGAYNEQFF
CDR3 DNA: TGTGCCAGCAGTGAAGCGCTGGGCGGAGGGGCCTACAATGAGCAGTTCTTC

V gene: TRBV18
D gene: .
J gene: TRBJ2-1
clone size: many
CDR3 length: 13
CDR3 protein: CASSPITGQEQFF
CDR3 DNA: TGTGCCAGCTCACCGATTACCGGGCAAGAGCAGTTCTTC

V gene: TRBV3-1
D gene: TRBD1
J gene: TRBJ1-6
clone size: many
CDR3 length: 16
CDR3 protein: CASSQGTGGAGSPLHF
CDR3 DNA: TGTGCCAGCAGCCAAGGGACAGGGGGCGCGGGTTCACCCCTCCACTTT

V gene: TRBV20-1
D gene: .
J gene: TRBJ1-2
clone size: many
CDR3 length: 11
CDR3 protein: CSVRTAKGYTF
CDR3 DNA: TGCAGTGTGAGGACAGCGAAGGGCTACACCTTC

V gene: TRBV20-1
D gene: TRBD2
J gene: TRBJ2-3
clone size: many
CDR3 length: 15
CDR3 protein: CSASGRGGATDTQYF
CDR3 DNA: TGCAGTGCTAGTGGGCGGGGGGGAGCCACAGATACGCAGTATTTT

V gene: TRBV20-1
D gene: TRBD2
J gene: TRBJ2-3
clone size: many
CDR3 length: 16
CDR3 protein: CSARGGLAGGGDTQYF
CDR3 DNA: TGCAGTGCTAGAGGCGGACTAGCGGGGGGTGGAGATACGCAGTATTTT

V gene: TRBV6-4
D gene: TRBD2
J gene: TRBJ2-2
clone size: many
CDR3 length: 18
CDR3 protein: CASSRTGLAGKNTGELFF
CDR3 DNA: TGTGCCAGCAGCCGAACGGGACTAGCGGGCAAAAACACCGGGGAGCTGTTTTTT

V gene: TRBV27
D gene: .
J gene: TRBJ2-7
clone size: .
CDR3 length: 12
CDR3 protein: CATRRSIYEQYF
CDR3 DNA: TGTGCCACTCGACGGAGTATCTACGAGCAGTACTTC

V gene: TRBV11-2
D gene: .
J gene: TRBJ2-2
clone size: many
CDR3 length: 13
CDR3 protein: CASSFHRPGELFF
CDR3 DNA: TGTGCCAGCAGCTTTCACCGACCCGGGGAGCTGTTTTTT

V gene: TRBV28
D gene: TRBD1
J gene: TRBJ1-5
clone size: .
CDR3 length: 16
CDR3 protein: CASSSTGEGGNQPQHF
CDR3 DNA: TGTGCCAGCAGTTCGACAGGGGAGGGGGGCAATCAGCCCCAGCATTTT

V gene: TRBV12-3/TRBV12-4
D gene: .
J gene: TRBJ2-7
clone size: many
CDR3 length: 15
CDR3 protein: CASSLVRDPSYEQYF
CDR3 DNA: TGTGCCAGCAGTTTGGTTCGGGACCCCTCTTACGAGCAGTACTTC

V gene: TRBV5-5
D gene: .
J gene: TRBJ2-4
clone size: many
CDR3 length: 14
CDR3 protein: CASSLAIGENIQYF
CDR3 DNA: TGTGCCAGCAGCTTGGCAATAGGGGAAAACATTCAGTACTTC

V gene: TRBV20-1
D gene: .
J gene: TRBJ1-4
clone size: many
CDR3 length: 14
CDR3 protein: CSAQWGPANEKLFF
CDR3 DNA: TGCAGTGCCCAATGGGGGCCTGCTAATGAAAAACTGTTTTTT

V gene: TRBV7-2
D gene: TRBD1
J gene: TRBJ2-7
clone size: few
CDR3 length: 14
CDR3 protein: CASSHGTGWREQYF
CDR3 DNA: TGTGCCAGCAGCCACGGGACAGGGTGGCGGGAGCAGTACTTC

V gene: TRBV6-6
D gene: TRBD2
J gene: TRBJ2-3
clone size: many
CDR3 length: 17
CDR3 protein: CASSLTRLAGVGDTQYF
CDR3 DNA: TGTGCCAGCAGCCTAACGCGACTAGCGGGGGTTGGGGATACGCAGTATTTT

V gene: TRBV29-1
D gene: .
J gene: TRBJ2-2
clone size: many
CDR3 length: 14
CDR3 protein: CSVDGGVNTGELFF
CDR3 DNA: TGCAGCGTTGACGGCGGGGTAAACACCGGGGAGCTGTTTTTT

V gene: TRBV4-3
D gene: TRBD2
J gene: TRBJ2-1
clone size: many
CDR3 length: 18
CDR3 protein: CASSQDTLASGSIDEQFF
CDR3 DNA: TGCGCCAGCAGCCAAGATACGTTGGCTAGCGGGAGCATTGATGAGCAGTTCTTC

V gene: TRBV20-1
D gene: TRBD2
J gene: TRBJ2-1
clone size: many
CDR3 length: 15
CDR3 protein: CSASHLAGRYNEQFF
CDR3 DNA: TGCAGTGCTAGTCATCTAGCGGGGCGTTACAATGAGCAGTTCTTC

V gene: TRBV20-1
D gene: TRBD1
J gene: TRBJ2-4
clone size: .
CDR3 length: 15
CDR3 protein: CSANDRRGHVKIQYF
CDR3 DNA: TGCAGTGCTAATGATCGAAGGGGGCATGTAAAAATTCAGTACTTC

V gene: TRBV28
D gene: TRBD1
J gene: TRBJ2-7
clone size: many
CDR3 length: 12
CDR3 protein: CASSPTGNEQYF
CDR3 DNA: TGTGCCAGCAGTCCGACAGGGAACGAGCAGTACTTC

V gene: TRBV5-5
D gene: .
J gene: TRBJ2-3
clone size: many
CDR3 length: 12
CDR3 protein: CASSTDTDTQYF
CDR3 DNA: TGTGCCAGCAGCACAGACACAGATACGCAGTATTTT

V gene: TRBV7-6
D gene: .
J gene: TRBJ1-6
clone size: many
CDR3 length: 15
CDR3 protein: CASSLGTAHNSPLHF
CDR3 DNA: TGTGCCAGCAGCTTAGGAACCGCACATAATTCACCCCTCCACTTT

V gene: TRBV7-2
D gene: .
J gene: TRBJ2-5
clone size: .
CDR3 length: 13
CDR3 protein: CASSFGGVQTQYF
CDR3 DNA: TGTGCCAGCAGCTTCGGTGGGGTACAGACCCAGTACTTC

V gene: TRBV20-1
D gene: .
J gene: TRBJ2-2
clone size: many
CDR3 length: 15
CDR3 protein: CSASLRAARTGELFF
CDR3 DNA: TGCAGTGCCTCCCTGCGTGCGGCCCGCACCGGGGAGCTGTTTTTT

V gene: TRBV5-1
D gene: .
J gene: TRBJ2-7
clone size: many
CDR3 length: 15
CDR3 protein: CASSSAGAGEYEQYF
CDR3 DNA: TGCGCCAGCAGCTCGGCAGGGGCTGGAGAGTACGAGCAGTACTTC

V gene: TRBV6-6
D gene: .
J gene: TRBJ1-1
clone size: many
CDR3 length: 11
CDR3 protein: CASSHAGEAFF
CDR3 DNA: TGTGCCAGCAGCCACGCAGGTGAAGCTTTCTTT

V gene: TRBV20-1
D gene: .
J gene: TRBJ1-6
clone size: many
CDR3 length: 12
CDR3 protein: CSASLTDSPLHF
CDR3 DNA: TGCAGTGCTAGTCTCACAGATTCACCCCTCCACTTT

V gene: TRBV7-2
D gene: .
J gene: TRBJ2-1
clone size: many
CDR3 length: 12
CDR3 protein: CASGSSYNEQFF
CDR3 DNA: TGTGCCAGCGGGAGCTCCTACAATGAGCAGTTCTTC

V gene: TRBV5-1
D gene: .
J gene: TRBJ2-3
clone size: many
CDR3 length: 12
CDR3 protein: CASSWDQDTQYF
CDR3 DNA: TGCGCCAGCAGCTGGGATCAAGATACGCAGTATTTT

V gene: TRBV6-5
D gene: TRBD2
J gene: TRBJ2-2
clone size: few
CDR3 length: 19
CDR3 protein: CASSYFRPPGGSLPRELFF
CDR3 DNA: TGTGCCAGCAGTTACTTTAGACCCCCGGGCGGGAGCCTCCCGAGGGAGCTGTTTTTT

V gene: TRBV5-1
D gene: .
J gene: TRBJ2-3
clone size: many
CDR3 length: 15
CDR3 protein: CASSWGLAVTDTQYF
CDR3 DNA: TGCGCCAGCAGCTGGGGGCTAGCGGTGACAGATACGCAGTATTTT

V gene: TRBV6-5
D gene: TRBD1
J gene: TRBJ2-3
clone size: many
CDR3 length: 12
CDR3 protein: CASSHSGTGWDF
CDR3 DNA: TGTGCCAGCAGTCACTCCGGGACAGGCTGGGATTTT

V gene: TRBV12-3/TRBV12-4
D gene: TRBD1
J gene: TRBJ1-1
clone size: .
CDR3 length: 13
CDR3 protein: CASTPGQGRRAFF
CDR3 DNA: TGTGCCAGCACCCCCGGACAGGGTCGGAGGGCTTTCTTT

V gene: TRBV18
D gene: TRBD1
J gene: TRBJ2-7
clone size: .
CDR3 length: 15
CDR3 protein: CASSPTGTGVYEQYF
CDR3 DNA: TGTGCCAGCTCACCGACCGGGACAGGGGTATACGAGCAGTACTTC

V gene: TRBV12-3/TRBV12-4
D gene: .
J gene: TRBJ2-7
clone size: many
CDR3 length: 11
CDR3 protein: CASRAQNEQYF
CDR3 DNA: TGTGCCAGCAGAGCACAGAACGAGCAGTACTTC

V gene: TRBV5-1
D gene: .
J gene: TRBJ2-7
clone size: many
CDR3 length: 15
CDR3 protein: CASSLRPDRTYEQYF
CDR3 DNA: TGCGCCAGCAGCTTGAGGCCGGACCGCACCTACGAGCAGTACTTC

V gene: TRBV9
D gene: .
J gene: TRBJ1-5
clone size: many
CDR3 length: 16
CDR3 protein: CASSVSSGAQYQPQHF
CDR3 DNA: TGTGCCAGCAGCGTCAGTTCTGGGGCACAATACCAGCCCCAGCATTTT

V gene: TRBV20-1
D gene: TRBD1
J gene: TRBJ2-7
clone size: many
CDR3 length: 14
CDR3 protein: CSAAPGQGGYEQYF
CDR3 DNA: TGCAGTGCGGCTCCGGGACAGGGTGGGTACGAGCAGTACTTC